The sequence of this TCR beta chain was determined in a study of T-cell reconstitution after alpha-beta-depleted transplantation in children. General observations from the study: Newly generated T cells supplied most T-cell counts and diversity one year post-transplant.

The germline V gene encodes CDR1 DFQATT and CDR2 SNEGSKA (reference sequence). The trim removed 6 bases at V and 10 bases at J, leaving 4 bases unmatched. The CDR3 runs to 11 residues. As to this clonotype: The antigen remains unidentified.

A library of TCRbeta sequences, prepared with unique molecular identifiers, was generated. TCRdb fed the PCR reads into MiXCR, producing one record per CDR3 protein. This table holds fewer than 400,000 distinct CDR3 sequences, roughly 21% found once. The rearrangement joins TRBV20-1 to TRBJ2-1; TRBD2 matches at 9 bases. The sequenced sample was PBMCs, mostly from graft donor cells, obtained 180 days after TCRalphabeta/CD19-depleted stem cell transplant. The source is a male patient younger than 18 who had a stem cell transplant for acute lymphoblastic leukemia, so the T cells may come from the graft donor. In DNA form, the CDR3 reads TGCAGTGCGCCTCTAGCGGGAGAGCAGTTCTTC. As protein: CSAPLAGEQFF.